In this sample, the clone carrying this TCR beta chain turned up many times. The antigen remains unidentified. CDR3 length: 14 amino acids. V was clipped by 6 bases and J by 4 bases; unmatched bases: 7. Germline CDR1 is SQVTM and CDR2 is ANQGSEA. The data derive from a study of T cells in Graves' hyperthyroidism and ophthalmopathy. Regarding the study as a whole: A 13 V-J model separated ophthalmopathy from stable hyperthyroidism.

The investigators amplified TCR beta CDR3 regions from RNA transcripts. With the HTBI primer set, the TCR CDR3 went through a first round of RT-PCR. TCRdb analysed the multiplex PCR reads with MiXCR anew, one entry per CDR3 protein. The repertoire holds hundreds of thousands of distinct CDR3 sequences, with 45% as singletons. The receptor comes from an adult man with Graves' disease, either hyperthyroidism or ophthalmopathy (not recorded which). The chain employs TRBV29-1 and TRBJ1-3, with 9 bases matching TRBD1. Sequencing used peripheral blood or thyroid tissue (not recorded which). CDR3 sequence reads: CSVPGQGSGNTIYF. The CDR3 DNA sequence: TGCAGCGTGCCGGGACAGGGTTCCGGAAACACCATATATTTT.